This T cell receptor beta chain comes out of a study of response to subunit inactivated influenza vaccine. The study's findings and limits: The authors offered the suggestion that each seasonal influenza vaccination recruits few new T cells.

This clonotype showed up just a few times. What it recognizes is unknown. MiXCR was run by TCRdb on the RT-PCR reads, yielding one entry per CDR3 protein. The sample comprises 290,000 or so distinct CDR3 sequences, roughly 22% of which are singletons, and 10% rests with the top ten. V was cut by 4 bases and J by 8 bases, with 17 bases left in between. From germline, CDR1 is KGHDR and CDR2 SFDVKD. CDR3 length: 15 residues. The sequence was obtained from a man aged 50 to 69 who received an inactivated influenza vaccine. The chain employs TRBV24-1 and TRBJ2-1; possible D gene TRBD2, 5 bases. Sequencing was performed on PBMCs from blood, taken approximately 20 months after vaccination. CDR3 loop: CATSELGSPPDEQFF. DNA of the CDR3: TGTGCCACCAGTGAACTAGGATCCCCCCCCGATGAGCAGTTCTTC.